Below, 19 T cell receptor beta chains from the same sample are listed, as sequenced in a study of T cells expressing NK-cell markers. Reanalyzing the 5' RACE reads, TCRdb keeps one entry per CDR3 protein, without DNA. The sample shows about 460,000 distinct CDR3 sequences, and roughly 1.4% sits with its ten largest clones. What was sequenced was blood T cells: a sorted CD56 or NKG2C T cell subset, CD4+ or CD8+ T cells, or bulk PBMC T cells (not recorded which). These receptor sequences come from a woman in her fifties or sixties in good health.

The rearrangement joins TRBV12-3 or TRBV12-4 to TRBJ1-6; TCRdb selects TRBD1, and the lack of DNA leaves this call unchecked. The length of the CDR3 is 14 residues. CDR3 loop: CASSLSRGNSPLHF.

The gene calls are TRBV27 and TRBJ2-1; without DNA, the TCRdb call of TRBD1 cannot be checked. Germline CDR1 reads MNHEY; CDR2 reads SMNVEV (reference sequence). The CDR3 sequence is 15 residues long. CDR3 sequence: CASSRSTGGPNEQFF.

The chain is built from TRBV3-1 and TRBJ1-6; without DNA, the TCRdb call of TRBD1 cannot be checked. This CDR3 is built from 15 residues. CDR1 and CDR2 (germline): LGHDT, YNNKEL (reference sequence). CDR3: CASSPPGGWDSPLHF.

The chain uses TRBV9 and TRBJ2-6. CDR1 and CDR2 (germline): SGDLS, YYNGEE. The CDR3 spans 15 residues. The CDR3 protein is CASSPALPGANVLTF.

V is TRBV7-2 and J is TRBJ2-2. This CDR3 region has 19 residues. The germline CDR1 and CDR2 sequences are SGHTA and FQGNSA. The CDR3 reads CASSLVLMVAQRNTGELFF.

This chain uses TRBV2 with TRBJ2-7; TCRdb calls TRBD1, which cannot be checked without DNA. The CDR3 spans 13 residues. Per the germline V gene, CDR1 is SNHLY and CDR2 is FYNNEI. This chain's CDR3 is CASTTGQGYEQYF. Drawing the rest from reference TRBV2 and TRBJ2-7, the complete variable domain is EPEVTQTPSHQVTQMGQEVILRCVPISNHLYFYWYRQILGQKVEFLVSFYNNEISEKSEIFDDQFSVERPDGSNFTLKIRSTKLEDSAMYFCASTTGQGYEQYFGPGTRLTVT.

The chain combines TRBV24-1 with TRBJ2-1; lacking DNA, the TRBD1 call made by TCRdb goes unchecked. Germline CDR1 is KGHDR and CDR2 is SFDVKD. The CDR3 has 15 residues. CDR3: CATSGGGGRKDEQFF.

This sequence joins TRBV6-1 and TRBJ2-7; TCRdb gives TRBD1 as the D gene, but with no DNA this cannot be confirmed. This CDR3 comprises 14 residues. CDR1 is MNHNS, CDR2 SASEGT, per germline. The CDR3 sequence: CASQSSGGTYEQYF.

The chain combines TRBV5-6 with TRBJ2-1; TCRdb lists TRBD2, though no DNA is available to test this call. In germline, CDR1 is SGHDT, CDR2 YYEEEE. This CDR3 region has 16 residues. CDR3 protein: CASSLTGTSGYNEQFF. Using reference TRBV5-6 and TRBJ2-1 for the parts outside the CDR3, the full variable domain is DAGVTQSPTHLIKTRGQQVTLRCSPKSGHDTVSWYQQALGQGPQFIFQYYEEEERQRGNFPDRFSGHQFPNYSSELNVNALLLGDSALYLCASSLTGTSGYNEQFFGPGTRLTVL.

J is TRBJ2-1 and V is TRBV11-2. This CDR3 has 16 amino acids. Germline loops: CDR1 SGHAT, CDR2 FQNNGV. CDR3 region: CASSLDLMGIHNEQFF.

The V and J genes are TRBV20-1 and TRBJ2-3. The germline V gene has CDR1 DFQATT and CDR2 SNEGSKA (reference sequence). The CDR3 runs 12 residues. The CDR3 here is CSASGLRDTQYF.

This chain connects TRBV19 to TRBJ2-2. Looked up from germline, CDR1 is LNHDA and CDR2 is SQIVND (reference sequence). The CDR3 runs to 12 residues. The CDR3 loop is CASNRVTGELFF.

This chain connects TRBV24-1 to TRBJ2-1; TCRdb selects TRBD2, and the lack of DNA leaves this call unchecked. The length of the CDR3 is 17 residues. Germline V lookup: CDR1 KGHDR, CDR2 SFDVKD. The CDR3 here is CATSDSTDYLINNEQFF.

The V call is TRBV6-2 or TRBV6-3, the J call TRBJ2-3; TCRdb's D gene call, TRBD1, goes unchecked for lack of DNA. The CDR3 runs to 16 residues. Looked up from germline, CDR1 is MNHEY and CDR2 is SVGEGT. CDR3 sequence reads: CASSPWGQGHTDTQYF.

This rearrangement joins TRBV3-1 to TRBJ2-2; the TRBD2 assignment by TCRdb is unverifiable without DNA. Germline V gives CDR1 LGHDT, CDR2 YNNKEL (reference sequence). This CDR3 is 16 amino acids long. CDR3 residues: CASSQTSGMNTGELFF.

The rearrangement joins TRBV20-1 to TRBJ1-6. This CDR3 is 14 amino acids long. Germline V gene data show CDR1 as DFQATT and CDR2 as SNEGSKA (reference sequence). The CDR3 here is CSARDPKTGSPLHF.

The rearrangement uses TRBV20-1 and TRBJ2-1; absent DNA, TCRdb's TRBD1 call cannot be checked. The CDR3 is made up of 13 amino acids. Germline CDR1 is DFQATT and CDR2 is SNEGSKA (reference sequence). The CDR3 reads CSARAPGGLEQFF.

The rearrangement joins TRBV7-6 to TRBJ2-6; the D call from TCRdb, TRBD2, cannot be confirmed without DNA. Germline CDR1 reads SGHVS; CDR2 reads FNYEAQ. The CDR3 totals 20 residues. Here the CDR3 reads CASSLVPLREGVFGANVLTF.

V gene TRBV12-3 or TRBV12-4 combines with J gene TRBJ2-2; there is no DNA to check the TCRdb D call of TRBD1. The CDR3 length is 14 residues. This chain's CDR3 is CASSLVSGHGELFF.